This T cell receptor beta chain appears in the sequencing data of a study of cytomegalovirus exposure and HLA in healthy donors. Overall study findings and caveats: CMV serostatus alone was available as immune exposure information. V segments that were indistinguishable, TRBV6-2 and TRBV6-3 among them, were omitted from analysis. Association of a missense DCLRE1C variant with TCR beta V- and J-gene trimming was reported in a later analysis.

With 60 Vbeta and 13 Jbeta primers, the PCR was carried out. Sequencing was performed with immunoSEQ multiplex PCR; in TCRdb, only in-frame clones are kept and a portion is missing. This table holds 99,000 or so clones, under 80% found once. With respect to this clone: The antigen remains unidentified.

The germline gives CDR1 SGHTA, CDR2 FQGTGA. V dropped 10 bases and J dropped 6 bases, with 14 bases sitting between them. The CDR3 sequence is 12 residues long. Sequenced: PBMCs. The clonotype was recovered from a woman in her thirties or forties in good health and CMV-seropositive. V and J are TRBV7-3 and TRBJ2-3, with D perhaps TRBD2 (6 bases). CDR3 nucleotides: TGTGCCACAGGAGCTGGGGGGGATACGCAGTATTTT. Translated: CATGAGGDTQYF.